The entry that follows covers one T cell receptor beta chain sequence. This entry is derived from a study of blood T cell repertoires in COVID-19. The CDR3 contains 15 residues. V lost 2 bases, J lost 2 bases, and 10 bases lay in between. Germline V gives CDR1 MNHEY, CDR2 SVGAGI. Repertoires were generated with immunoSEQ multiplex PCR, while TCRdb's copy carries only in-frame clones and drops some. The sample shows 15,000 to 25,000 clones, 85% to 95% of them seen only once. The receptor's source is a woman aged 45 to 65 with active COVID-19. The V call is TRBV6-5, the J call TRBJ2-1, with a tentative D call TRBD2 (7 bases). Sequencing was performed on peripheral blood. CDR3 residues: CASSYQGTTYNEQFF. For the CDR3, the DNA is TGTGCCAGCAGTTACCAGGGGACTACCTACAATGAGCAGTTCTTC.